This entry lists 21 T cell receptor beta chains sequenced from one sample in a study of blood T cell repertoires in COVID-19. Assay: immunoSEQ multiplex PCR; the TCRdb copy retains only in-frame clones and omits some. The sample has about 31,000 clones; about 89% are singletons. Material: peripheral blood. The receptors stem from a man aged 55 to 69 with acute or convalescent COVID-19.

The genes are TRBV6-1 and TRBJ2-1; the match to TRBD2 covers 9 bases. Germline lookup yields CDR1 MNHNS and CDR2 SASEGT. J gave up 7 bases and V 2 bases, and 6 bases lay outside the gene matches. The length of the CDR3 is 15 residues. CDR3 coding DNA: TGTGCCAGCAGTGAAAGTAGCGGGAGTGGAAATGAGCAGTTCTTC. Translation gives CASSESSGSGNEQFF.

V usage is TRBV9 and J usage is TRBJ2-1; possible D gene TRBD2, 6 bases. There are 17 residues in the CDR3. The germline gives CDR1 SGDLS, CDR2 YYNGEE. The ends were cut back, 0 bases at V and 2 bases at J, with 15 bases in the middle. The CDR3 DNA follows: TGTGCCAGCAGCGTAGAGGGAGCGGGCCTTCCCTACAATGAGCAGTTCTTC. It is translated as CASSVEGAGLPYNEQFF.

The CDR3 sequence is CSVATLEIGSYEQYF. For the CDR3, the DNA is TGCAGCGTTGCGACTCTAGAGATTGGCTCCTACGAGCAGTACTTC. The chain links TRBV29-1 to TRBJ2-7, with D unresolved. Germline V gives CDR1 SQVTM, CDR2 ANQGSEA. The V end was cut by 4 bases, the J end by 0 bases, with 16 bases between. This CDR3 spans 15 amino acids.

This sequence joins TRBV5-1 and TRBJ1-4; 11 bases match TRBD1. Germline V gives CDR1 SGHRS, CDR2 YFSETQ. The CDR3 covers 16 residues. Unmatched junction bases numbered 2, after V lost 4 bases and J lost 0 bases. CDR3 protein: CASSRDRGATNEKLFF. The CDR3 DNA sequence: TGCGCCAGCAGCAGGGACAGGGGGGCAACTAATGAAAAACTGTTTTTT. The full variable domain, rest sourced from reference TRBV5-1 and TRBJ1-4, is KAGVTQTPRYLIKTRGQQVTLSCSPISGHRSVSWYQQTPGQGLQFLFEYFSETQRNKGNFPGRFSGRQFSNSRSEMNVSTLELGDSALYLCASSRDRGATNEKLFFGSGTQLSVL.

This sequence joins TRBV29-1 and TRBJ1-5, with 8 positions matching TRBD1. The CDR3 has 13 residues. V was pared by 4 bases and J by 6 bases, with 5 bases of the junction left unmatched. Germline V gene sequence: CDR1 SQVTM, CDR2 ANQGSEA. CDR3 amino acids: CSVGEDRVQPQHF. The CDR3 region has the DNA TGCAGCGTTGGAGAGGACAGGGTTCAGCCCCAGCATTTT.

The V call is TRBV7-9, the J call TRBJ2-5, with a tentative D call TRBD2 (6 bases). This CDR3 contains 16 residues. The V end was cut by 4 bases, the J end by 5 bases, with 20 bases between. From germline, CDR1 is SEHNR and CDR2 FQNEAQ (reference sequence). The CDR3 spells CASSSKPGRSGETQYF. CDR3 bases: TGTGCCAGCAGCTCTAAACCCGGACGAAGCGGGGAGACCCAGTACTTC.

The count of this clone is one. CDR3 sequence reads: CASSYSGTDQETQYF. DNA of the CDR3: TGTGCCAGCAGTTACTCCGGGACAGACCAAGAGACCCAGTACTTC. This chain links TRBV6-6 with TRBJ2-5; 7 bases match TRBD1. Germline-derived CDR1 and CDR2 are MNHNY and SVGAGI (reference sequence). The CDR3 loop spans 15 amino acids. V lost 0 bases, J lost 0 bases, and 1 base stayed unmatched.

This rearrangement joins TRBV14 to TRBJ2-5; D is undetermined. Germline loops: CDR1 SGHDN, CDR2 FVKESK. Deletions cut 3 bases from V and 1 base from J, with 15 bases between. The CDR3 is 16 amino acids. CDR3 nucleotide sequence: TGTGCCAGCAGCCATACTATTGTAGCTGGCCAAGAGACCCAGTACTTC. Encoded protein: CASSHTIVAGQETQYF.

This rearrangement joins TRBV27 to TRBJ1-2; tentative D call: TRBD1 (6 bases). Germline lookup yields CDR1 MNHEY and CDR2 SMNVEV (reference sequence). The germline V and J ends were trimmed by 5 bases and 6 bases, with 16 bases remaining between them. The CDR3 loop spans 14 amino acids. The CDR3, as DNA: TGTGCCAGCAGTCGAGGGGGGGGGCTCCATGGCTACACCTTC. Translating gives CASSRGGGLHGYTF.

The chain joins TRBV18 to TRBJ2-2, with 14 bases fitting TRBD2. CDR1 and CDR2 from the germline V gene are KGHSH and LQKENI. CDR3 length equals 18 residues. With V trimmed by 3 bases and J by 0 bases, 3 bases remained unmatched. The CDR3 DNA sequence: TGTGCCAGCTCACCGAAGACTAGCGGGAGGGCGAACACCGGGGAGCTGTTTTTT. Its protein product is CASSPKTSGRANTGELFF.

This clone was observed a few times. The chain couples TRBV10-2 to TRBJ1-2, with 7 bases fitting TRBD1. This CDR3 comprises 14 residues. Germline lookup yields CDR1 WSHSY and CDR2 SAAADI. V lost 2 bases to trimming and J lost 2 bases; unmatched junction nucleotides: 2. This CDR3 is CASSERGLNYGYTF. DNA of the CDR3: TGCGCCAGCAGTGAGAGGGGGCTAAACTATGGCTACACCTTC.

The chain recombines TRBV6-2 or TRBV6-3 with TRBJ1-2, with 12 positions matching TRBD1. The V gene end was trimmed by 4 bases and the J gene end by 0 bases; junction bases not matched to a gene: 15. The CDR3 sequence is 20 residues long. Germline-derived CDR1 and CDR2 are MNHEY and SVGEGT. CDR3 sequence (DNA): TGTGCCAGCAGTTCGCACCGGGACAGGGGGCTGCGCACCCCTAACTATGGCTACACCTTC. Its protein product is CASSSHRDRGLRTPNYGYTF.

The chain employs TRBV5-1 and TRBJ2-1; D unresolved. V was cut by 0 bases and J by 1 base, with 11 bases left in between. CDR3 length: 16 amino acids. Per the germline V gene, CDR1 is SGHRS and CDR2 is YFSETQ. This CDR3 reads CASSLVAFQSYNEQFF. The CDR3 DNA reads as TGCGCCAGCAGCTTGGTGGCATTTCAATCCTACAATGAGCAGTTCTTC.

The genes are TRBV9 and TRBJ1-1, with 10 bases fitting TRBD1. The V and J ends lost 4 bases and 4 bases, in that order; junction bases with no gene match: 7. The length of the CDR3 is 15 residues. CDR1 is SGDLS, CDR2 YYNGEE, per germline. CDR3 region: CASSTRQGAGTEAFF. CDR3 DNA sequence: TGTGCCAGCAGCACCCGACAGGGGGCGGGCACTGAAGCTTTCTTT.

The chain uses TRBV29-1 and TRBJ2-7, with D tentatively TRBD2 (5 bases). The CDR3 is 10 residues long. Trimming took off 6 bases at V and 9 bases at J, with 12 bases between the two ends. CDR1 SQVTM and CDR2 ANQGSEA come from the germline V gene. CDR3 residues: CSVSEDVQYF. CDR3 bases: TGCAGCGTCTCGGAGGACGTGCAGTACTTC.

The chain combines TRBV6-6 with TRBJ1-2, with D possibly TRBD1 on 6 matching bases. V lost 5 bases to trimming and J lost 7 bases, with 14 bases between them. CDR3 length: 13 residues. Germline CDR1 and CDR2: MNHNY and SVGAGI (reference sequence). CDR3 protein: CASSEGGGIGYTF. The CDR3 region has the DNA TGTGCCAGCAGTGAGGGAGGGGGAATTGGCTACACCTTC.

This sequence joins TRBV11-2 and TRBJ2-7; 8 positions agree with TRBD1. With 3 bases clipped from V and 6 bases from J, the junction kept 4 bases outside the gene matches. The CDR3 has 13 amino acids. Per germline, CDR1 SGHAT and CDR2 FQNNGV. The DNA of the CDR3 is TGTGCCAGCAGCTTGGACAGGGCCGGCGAGCAGTACTTC. Translating gives CASSLDRAGEQYF.

The V call is TRBV6-5, the J call TRBJ2-3; 9 bases align to TRBD2. CDR1 and CDR2 from the germline V gene are MNHEY and SVGAGI. The CDR3 extends over 15 amino acids. The J segment lost 4 bases and the V segment lost 7 bases, leaving 9 bases of the junction unmatched. The CDR3 protein is CASIPAGGLSDTQYF. The CDR3 DNA reads as TGTGCCAGCATCCCAGCGGGAGGCCTATCAGATACGCAGTATTTT.

This clone was recorded once. The chain links TRBV25-1 to TRBJ1-3, with a weak D call TRBD1 (6 bases). The CDR3 has 18 residues. Germline V gives CDR1 MGHDK, CDR2 SYGVNS. With 4 bases removed from V and 7 bases from J, the gap between germline ends came to 26 bases. This chain's CDR3 is CASSGSPGYRAGRNTIYF. The CDR3 DNA reads TGTGCCAGCAGTGGATCCCCCGGTTACAGGGCGGGTCGGAACACCATATATTTT. Supplemented by reference TRBV25-1 and TRBJ1-3, the full variable domain reads EADIYQTPRYLVIGTGKKITLECSQTMGHDKMYWYQQDPGMELHLIHYSYGVNSTEKGDLSSESTVSRIRTEHFPLTLESARPSHTSQYLCASSGSPGYRAGRNTIYFGEGSWLTVV.

J is TRBJ1-1 and V is TRBV19; 7 bases line up with TRBD1. Losses at the gene ends were 2 bases for V and 1 base for J; bases not matched to a gene: 7. CDR1 is LNHDA and CDR2 is SQIVND in the germline V gene (reference sequence). The CDR3 sequence is 16 residues long. CDR3 amino acids: CASSILTGAKNTEAFF. In DNA, the CDR3 is TGTGCCAGTAGTATATTAACAGGGGCGAAGAACACTGAAGCTTTCTTT.

The V gene is TRBV30, the J gene TRBJ2-1; possible D gene TRBD1, 6 bases. The germline V gene encodes CDR1 GTSNPN and CDR2 SVGIG (reference sequence). This CDR3 region has 13 residues. The V end was cut by 2 bases, the J end by 6 bases, with 11 bases between. The CDR3 reads CAWSPWDTNEQFF. CDR3 in DNA: TGTGCCTGGAGTCCCTGGGACACCAATGAGCAGTTCTTC.